The clone carrying this TCR beta chain was detected only a few times. Its target is unknown. Assay: immunoSEQ multiplex PCR; the TCRdb copy retains only in-frame clones and omits some. The top ten clones hold approximately 2.6% of a sample with fewer than 200,000 clones, around nine tenths of them seen once. This entry is derived from a study of cytomegalovirus exposure and HLA in healthy donors. Study information: The approximately 700 first-cohort repertoires shared a platform with the approximately 110 validation repertoires, as reported in a later analysis.

The study, taken as a whole, reports: Rarity marked most TCR sequences, yet some public TCRs occurred in many donors. Around 160 TCR beta chains were listed as cytomegalovirus-associated.

V was shortened by 5 bases and J by 2 bases, with 15 bases between the two germline ends. Germline CDR1 is MNHEY and CDR2 is SVGAGI. The CDR3 is 15 amino acids. The sequenced material came from PBMCs. This clonotype was obtained from a young man in good health and CMV-seropositive. This chain connects TRBV6-5 to TRBJ1-2; D is unclear. The CDR3 here is CASSTLPDVNYGYTF. Here the CDR3 DNA reads TGTGCCAGCAGTACCCTCCCAGATGTCAACTATGGCTACACCTTC.